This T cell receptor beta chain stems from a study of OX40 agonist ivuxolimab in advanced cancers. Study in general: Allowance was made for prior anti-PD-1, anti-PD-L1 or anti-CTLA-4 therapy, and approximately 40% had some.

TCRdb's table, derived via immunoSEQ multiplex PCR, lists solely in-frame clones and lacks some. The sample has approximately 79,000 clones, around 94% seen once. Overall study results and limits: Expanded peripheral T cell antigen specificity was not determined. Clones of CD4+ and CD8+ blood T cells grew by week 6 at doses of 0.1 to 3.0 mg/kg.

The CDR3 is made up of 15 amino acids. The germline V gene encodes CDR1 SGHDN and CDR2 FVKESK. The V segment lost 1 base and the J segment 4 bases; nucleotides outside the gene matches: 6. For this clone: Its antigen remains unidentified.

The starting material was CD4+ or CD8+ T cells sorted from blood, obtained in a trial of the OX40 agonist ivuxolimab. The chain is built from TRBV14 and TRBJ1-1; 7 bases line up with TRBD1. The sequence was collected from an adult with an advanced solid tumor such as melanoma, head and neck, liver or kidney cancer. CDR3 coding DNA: TGTGCCAGCAGCCAAGCAGGAGGGGGCATCACTGAAGCTTTCTTT. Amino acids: CASSQAGGGITEAFF.